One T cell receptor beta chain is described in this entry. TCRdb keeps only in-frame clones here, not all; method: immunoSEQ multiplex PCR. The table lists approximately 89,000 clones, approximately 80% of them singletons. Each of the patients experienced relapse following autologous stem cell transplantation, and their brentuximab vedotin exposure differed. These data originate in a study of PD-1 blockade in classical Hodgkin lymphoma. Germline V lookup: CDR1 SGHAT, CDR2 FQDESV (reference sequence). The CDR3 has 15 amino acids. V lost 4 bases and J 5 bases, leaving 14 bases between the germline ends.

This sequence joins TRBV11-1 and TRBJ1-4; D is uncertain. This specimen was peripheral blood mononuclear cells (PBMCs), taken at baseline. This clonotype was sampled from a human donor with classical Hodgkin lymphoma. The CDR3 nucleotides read TGTGCCAGCAGCTCTCCAGGCCAAACGAATGAAAAACTGTTTTTT. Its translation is CASSSPGQTNEKLFF.